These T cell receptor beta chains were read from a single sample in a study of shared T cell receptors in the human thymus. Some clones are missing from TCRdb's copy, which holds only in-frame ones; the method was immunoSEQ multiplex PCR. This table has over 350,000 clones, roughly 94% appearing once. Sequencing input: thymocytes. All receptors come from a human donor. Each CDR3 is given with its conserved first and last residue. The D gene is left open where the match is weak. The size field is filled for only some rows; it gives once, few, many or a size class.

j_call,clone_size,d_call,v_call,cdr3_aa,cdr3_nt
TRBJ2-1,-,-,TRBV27,CASSLYAGAFNEQFF,TGTGCCAGCAGTTTATATGCAGGGGCATTCAATGAGCAGTTCTTC
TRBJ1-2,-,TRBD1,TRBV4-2,CASSQDRDRVGGYTF,TGTGCCAGCAGCCAAGATCGGGACAGGGTGGGAGGCTACACCTTC
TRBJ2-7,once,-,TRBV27,CASSHERDQKYF,TGTGCCAGCAGCCACGAAAGGGATCAAAAATACTTC
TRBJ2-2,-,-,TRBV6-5,CASSYAHLSDTGELFF,TGTGCCAGCAGTTACGCCCACTTATCGGACACCGGGGAGCTGTTTTTT
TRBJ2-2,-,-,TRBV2,CASRTGGNSSNTGELFF,TGTGCCAGCAGAACTGGCGGAAACAGTTCGAACACCGGGGAGCTGTTTTTT
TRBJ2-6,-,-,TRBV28,CASRQPIRRRGISGANVLTF,TGTGCCAGCAGGCAACCAATAAGGAGGAGAGGCATCTCTGGGGCCAACGTCCTGACTTTC
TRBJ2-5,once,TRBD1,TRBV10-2,CASSYRGSQETQYF,TGCGCCAGCAGTTACAGGGGGTCCCAAGAGACCCAGTACTTC
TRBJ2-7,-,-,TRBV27,CASSLLADAYEQYF,TGTGCCAGCAGTTTATTGGCAGATGCCTACGAGCAGTACTTC
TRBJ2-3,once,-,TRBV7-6,CASSLAGSTDTQYF,TGTGCCAGCAGCTTAGCGGGGAGCACAGATACGCAGTATTTT
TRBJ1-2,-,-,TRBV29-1,CSVVTRGYGYTF,TGCAGCGTTGTAACTCGGGGCTATGGCTACACCTTC
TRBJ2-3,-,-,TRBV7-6,CASSLCHGGADTQYF,TGTGCCAGCAGCTTATGTCATGGAGGAGCAGATACGCAGTATTTT
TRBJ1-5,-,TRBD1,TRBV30,CAWSIRRTGIYSNQPQHF,TGTGCCTGGAGTATCCGTAGGACAGGGATCTATAGCAATCAGCCCCAGCATTTT
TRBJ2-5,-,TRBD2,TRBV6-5,CASSYSGTSGRKTQYF,TGTGCCAGCAGTTACTCCGGGACTAGCGGAAGAAAGACCCAGTACTTC
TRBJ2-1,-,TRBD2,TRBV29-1,CSRTSGRNNEQFF,TGCAGCCGAACTAGCGGGAGAAACAATGAGCAGTTCTTC
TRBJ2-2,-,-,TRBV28,CASIPQGQGELFF,TGTGCCAGCATCCCCCAGGGGCAGGGGGAGCTGTTTTTT
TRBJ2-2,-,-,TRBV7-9,CASSLAGGAGELFF,TGTGCCAGCAGCTTAGCGGGGGGAGCCGGGGAGCTGTTTTTT
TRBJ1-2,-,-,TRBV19,CASSISDSKDYGYTF,TGTGCCAGTAGTATATCGGACAGTAAGGACTATGGCTACACCTTC
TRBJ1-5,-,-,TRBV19,CASSHRPGGSNQPQHF,TGTGCCAGCAGCCACAGACCGGGGGGAAGCAATCAGCCCCAGCATTTT
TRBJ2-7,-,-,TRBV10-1,CASSERGVESYEQYF,TGCGCCAGCAGTGAGCGGGGAGTTGAATCCTACGAGCAGTACTTC
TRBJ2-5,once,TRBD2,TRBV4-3,CASSQDPQAGATETQYF,TGCGCCAGCAGCCAAGATCCTCAAGCGGGAGCTACAGAGACCCAGTACTTC
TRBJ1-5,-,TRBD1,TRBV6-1,CASSARQGSLNQPQHF,TGTGCCAGCAGTGCCCGACAGGGGAGCCTCAATCAGCCCCAGCATTTT
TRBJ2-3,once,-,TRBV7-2,CASSLEYF,TGTGCCAGCAGCTTAGAGTATTTT
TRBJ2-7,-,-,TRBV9,CASSPRAFDEQYF,TGTGCCAGCAGCCCCAGGGCGTTTGACGAGCAGTACTTC
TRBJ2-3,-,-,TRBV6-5,CASSLDTQYF,TGTGCCAGCAGTTTAGATACGCAGTATTTT
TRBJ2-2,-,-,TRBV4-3,CASSQDVWTVTNTGELFF,TGCGCCAGCAGCCAAGATGTCTGGACAGTGACGAACACCGGGGAGCTGTTTTTT
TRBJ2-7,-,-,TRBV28,CASNPERAAPNEQYF,TGTGCCAGCAACCCGGAGCGAGCTGCGCCTAACGAGCAGTACTTC
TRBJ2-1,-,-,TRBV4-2,CASSQNPLSGGAVDEQFF,TGTGCCAGCAGCCAAAACCCCCTTAGCGGCGGGGCCGTCGATGAGCAGTTCTTC
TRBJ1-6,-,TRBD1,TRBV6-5,CASADRELNSLHF,TGTGCCAGCGCGGACAGGGAGTTGAATAGTCTCCACTTT
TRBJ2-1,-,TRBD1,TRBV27,CASSPGTGSYNEQFF,TGTGCCAGCAGTCCGGGGACAGGGTCCTACAATGAGCAGTTCTTC
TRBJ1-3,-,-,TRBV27,CASSPNRFVSGNTIYF,TGTGCCAGCAGTCCTAACAGGTTCGTCTCTGGAAACACCATATATTTT
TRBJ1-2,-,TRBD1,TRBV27,CASSSPRDSNYGYTF,TGTGCCAGCAGTTCACCCCGGGACAGTAACTATGGCTACACCTTC
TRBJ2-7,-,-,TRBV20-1,CSGRDTYEQYF,TGCAGTGGTCGGGATACCTACGAGCAGTACTTC
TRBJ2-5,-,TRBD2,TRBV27,CASSLVVSSGGPLSGDQYF,TGTGCCAGCAGTTTAGTTGTTTCGTCGGGAGGGCCACTTTCGGGGGACCAGTACTTC
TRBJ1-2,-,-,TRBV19,CASSTGIWGPPRRGNYGYTF,TGTGCCAGTAGTACCGGAATTTGGGGCCCACCTCGCAGGGGAAACTATGGCTACACCTTC
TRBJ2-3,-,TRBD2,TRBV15,CATAPSGADTQYF,TGTGCCACAGCGCCTAGCGGTGCAGATACGCAGTATTTT
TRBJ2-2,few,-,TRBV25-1,CASTSRDPHTGELFF,TGTGCCAGCACCTCCAGGGACCCCCACACCGGGGAGCTGTTTTTT
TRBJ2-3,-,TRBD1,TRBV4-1,CASSQGPGGGDTQYF,TGCGCCAGCAGCCAAGGACCAGGGGGTGGAGATACGCAGTATTTT
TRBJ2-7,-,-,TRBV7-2,CASSFERTYEQYF,TGTGCCAGCAGCTTTGAAAGGACCTACGAGCAGTACTTC
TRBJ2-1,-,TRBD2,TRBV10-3,CAISEGGQLLSSGENEQFF,TGTGCCATCAGTGAAGGTGGGCAGTTACTATCTAGCGGGGAGAATGAGCAGTTCTTC
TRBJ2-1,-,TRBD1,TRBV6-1,CASSEQDRGRYNEQFF,TGTGCCAGCAGTGAACAGGACAGGGGGAGGTACAATGAGCAGTTCTTC
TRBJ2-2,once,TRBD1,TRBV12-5,CASGLGQGVGELFF,TGTGCTAGTGGTCTGGGACAGGGAGTCGGGGAGCTGTTTTTT
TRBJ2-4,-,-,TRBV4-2,CASSPSKGGALAKNIQYF,TGTGCCAGCAGCCCGAGTAAGGGGGGGGCATTAGCCAAAAACATTCAGTACTTC
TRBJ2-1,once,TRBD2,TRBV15,CATSTTRKAGGAYNEQFF,TGTGCCACCAGCACCACCCGTAAGGCGGGAGGGGCCTACAATGAGCAGTTCTTC